The TCR beta chain under discussion was sequenced for a study of control samples from healthy donors and cancer patients. Germline values: CDR1 WNHNN, CDR2 SYGVQD (reference sequence). V shed 3 bases and J 4 bases; nucleotides not matched to a gene: 2. The CDR3 consists of 15 residues. Generated by immunoSEQ multiplex PCR, the TCRdb table keeps only in-frame clones and is missing some. The profile shows 120,000 to 150,000 clones, around 92% of them singletons. The clonotype comes from a man between 25 and 39 years old in good health. This chain connects TRBV10-1 to TRBJ2-2; TRBD2 matches 10 bases. Sequencing used blood. In nucleotides, the CDR3 is TGCGCCAGCAGTGACCGGACTAGCGGCACCGGGGAGCTGTTTTTT. It is translated as CASSDRTSGTGELFF.